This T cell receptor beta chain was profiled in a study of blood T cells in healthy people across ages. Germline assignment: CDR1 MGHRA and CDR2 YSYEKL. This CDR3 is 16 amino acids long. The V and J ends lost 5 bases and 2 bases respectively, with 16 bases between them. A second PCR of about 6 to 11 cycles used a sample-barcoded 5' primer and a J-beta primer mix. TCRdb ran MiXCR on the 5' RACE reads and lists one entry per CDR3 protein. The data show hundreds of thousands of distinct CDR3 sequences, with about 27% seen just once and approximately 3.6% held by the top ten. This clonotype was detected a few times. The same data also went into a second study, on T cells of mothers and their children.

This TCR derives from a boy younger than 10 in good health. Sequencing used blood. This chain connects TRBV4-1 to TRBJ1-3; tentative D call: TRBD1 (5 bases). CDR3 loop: CASSGRGKDTGNTIYF. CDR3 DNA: TGCGCCAGCAGCGGGAGAGGGAAGGACACTGGAAACACCATATATTTT.